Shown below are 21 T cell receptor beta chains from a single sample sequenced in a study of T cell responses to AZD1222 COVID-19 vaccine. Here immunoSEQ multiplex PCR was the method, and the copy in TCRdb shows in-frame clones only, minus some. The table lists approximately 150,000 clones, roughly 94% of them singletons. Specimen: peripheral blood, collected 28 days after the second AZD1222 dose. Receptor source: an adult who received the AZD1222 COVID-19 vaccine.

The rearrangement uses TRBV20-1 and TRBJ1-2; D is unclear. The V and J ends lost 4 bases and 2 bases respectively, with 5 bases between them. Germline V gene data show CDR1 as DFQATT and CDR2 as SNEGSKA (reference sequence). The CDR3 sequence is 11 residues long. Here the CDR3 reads CSAILNYGYTF. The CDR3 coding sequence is TGCAGTGCTATTCTAAACTATGGCTACACCTTC.

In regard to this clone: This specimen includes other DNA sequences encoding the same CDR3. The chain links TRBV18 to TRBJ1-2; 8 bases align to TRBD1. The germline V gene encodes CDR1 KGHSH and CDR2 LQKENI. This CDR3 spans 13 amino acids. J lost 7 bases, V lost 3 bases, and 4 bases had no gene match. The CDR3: CASSPGQGGGYTF. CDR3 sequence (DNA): TGTGCCAGCTCACCCGGACAGGGAGGTGGCTACACCTTC.

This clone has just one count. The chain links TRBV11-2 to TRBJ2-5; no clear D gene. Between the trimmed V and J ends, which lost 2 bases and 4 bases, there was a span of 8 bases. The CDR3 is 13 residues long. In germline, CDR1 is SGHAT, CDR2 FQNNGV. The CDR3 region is CASSLSRRETQYF. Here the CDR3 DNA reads TGTGCCAGCAGCTTATCGCGAAGAGAGACCCAGTACTTC.

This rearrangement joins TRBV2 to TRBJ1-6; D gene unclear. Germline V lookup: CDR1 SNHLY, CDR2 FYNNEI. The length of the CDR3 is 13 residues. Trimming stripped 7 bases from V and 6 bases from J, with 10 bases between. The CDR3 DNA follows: TGTGCCAGCATCGGGCAGAGTAATTCACCCCTCCACTTT. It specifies CASIGQSNSPLHF.

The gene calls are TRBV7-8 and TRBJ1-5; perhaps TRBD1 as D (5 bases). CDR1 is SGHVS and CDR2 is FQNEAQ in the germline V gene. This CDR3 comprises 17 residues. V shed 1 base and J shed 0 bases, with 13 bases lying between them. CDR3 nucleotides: TGTGCCAGCAGCTTAGGTGTTGGAGGGGATAGCAATCAGCCCCAGCATTTT. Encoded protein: CASSLGVGGDSNQPQHF.

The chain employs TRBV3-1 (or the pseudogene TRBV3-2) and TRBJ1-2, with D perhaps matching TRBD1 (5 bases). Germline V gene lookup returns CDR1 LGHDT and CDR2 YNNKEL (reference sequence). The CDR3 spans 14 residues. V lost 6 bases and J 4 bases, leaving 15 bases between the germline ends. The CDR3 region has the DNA TGTGCCAGCAGGGGTCAGGGAAGGGTCTATGGCTACACCTTC. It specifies CASRGQGRVYGYTF.

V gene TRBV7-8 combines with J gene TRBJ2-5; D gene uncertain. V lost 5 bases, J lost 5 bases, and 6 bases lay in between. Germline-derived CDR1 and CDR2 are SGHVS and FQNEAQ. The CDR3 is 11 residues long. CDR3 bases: TGTGCCAGCAGCCGCAGGGAGACCCAGTACTTC. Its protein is CASSRRETQYF.

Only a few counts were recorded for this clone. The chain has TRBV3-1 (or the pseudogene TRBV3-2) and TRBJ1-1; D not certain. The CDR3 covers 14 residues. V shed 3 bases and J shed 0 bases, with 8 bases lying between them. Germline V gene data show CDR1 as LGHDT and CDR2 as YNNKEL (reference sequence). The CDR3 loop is CASSQGPMNTEAFF. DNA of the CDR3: TGTGCCAGCAGCCAGGGTCCGATGAACACTGAAGCTTTCTTT.

The CDR3 region has the DNA TGTGCCAGCTCACCAGGTTCCTCTGGAAACACCATATATTTT. Residues: CASSPGSSGNTIYF. The rearrangement uses TRBV18 and TRBJ1-3; D ambiguous. The CDR3 spans 14 residues. V was pared by 2 bases and J by 0 bases, with 5 bases between. Germline CDR1 KGHSH, CDR2 LQKENI.

CDR3 in amino acids: CASSPTSQKLYEQYF. The CDR3 DNA is TGTGCCAGCTCACCGACTTCACAGAAACTCTACGAGCAGTACTTC. J is TRBJ2-7 and V is TRBV18, with D hard to call. Trimming left V 3 bases short and J 3 bases short, with 15 bases between. Germline values: CDR1 KGHSH, CDR2 LQKENI. The CDR3 covers 15 residues.

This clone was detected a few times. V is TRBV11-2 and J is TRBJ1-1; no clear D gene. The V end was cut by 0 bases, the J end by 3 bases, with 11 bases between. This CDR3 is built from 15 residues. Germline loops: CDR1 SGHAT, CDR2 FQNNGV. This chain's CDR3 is CASSLDTQRHTEAFF. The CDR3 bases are TGTGCCAGCAGCTTAGATACCCAGAGGCACACTGAAGCTTTCTTT.

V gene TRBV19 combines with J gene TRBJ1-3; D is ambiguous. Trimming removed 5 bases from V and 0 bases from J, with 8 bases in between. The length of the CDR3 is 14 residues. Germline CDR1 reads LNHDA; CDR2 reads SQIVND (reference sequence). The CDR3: CASSWVSSGNTIYF. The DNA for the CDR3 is TGTGCCAGTAGTTGGGTGAGCTCTGGAAACACCATATATTTT. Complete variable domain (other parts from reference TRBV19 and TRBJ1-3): DGGITQSPKYLFRKEGQNVTLSCEQNLNHDAMYWYRQDPGQGLRLIYYSQIVNDFQKGDIAEGYSVSREKKESFPLTVTSAQKNPTAFYLCASSWVSSGNTIYFGEGSWLTVV.

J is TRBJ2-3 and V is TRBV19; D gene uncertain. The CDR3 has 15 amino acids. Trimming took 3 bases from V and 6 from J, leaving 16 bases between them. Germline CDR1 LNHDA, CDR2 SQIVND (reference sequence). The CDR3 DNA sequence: TGTGCCAGTAGTATTCTTGGACCGCTCGCGGATACGCAGTATTTT. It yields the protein CASSILGPLADTQYF.

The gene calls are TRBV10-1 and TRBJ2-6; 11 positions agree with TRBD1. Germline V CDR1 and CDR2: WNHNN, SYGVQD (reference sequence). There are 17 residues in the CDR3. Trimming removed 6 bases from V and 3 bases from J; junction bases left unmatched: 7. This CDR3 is CASSPGQGAFGANVLTF. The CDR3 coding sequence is TGCGCCAGCAGCCCCGGACAGGGGGCGTTTGGGGCCAACGTCCTGACTTTC.

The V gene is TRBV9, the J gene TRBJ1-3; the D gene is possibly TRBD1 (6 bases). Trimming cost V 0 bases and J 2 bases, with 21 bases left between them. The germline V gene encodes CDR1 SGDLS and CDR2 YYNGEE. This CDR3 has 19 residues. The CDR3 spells CASSVADLWTVKPGNTIYF. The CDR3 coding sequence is TGTGCCAGCAGCGTAGCGGACCTATGGACAGTCAAGCCTGGAAACACCATATATTTT.

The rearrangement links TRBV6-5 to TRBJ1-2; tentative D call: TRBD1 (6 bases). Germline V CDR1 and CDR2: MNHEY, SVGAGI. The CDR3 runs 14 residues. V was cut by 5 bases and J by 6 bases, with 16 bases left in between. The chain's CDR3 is CASSHPGSGDGYTF. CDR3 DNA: TGTGCCAGCAGTCACCCCGGGTCAGGGGATGGCTACACCTTC.

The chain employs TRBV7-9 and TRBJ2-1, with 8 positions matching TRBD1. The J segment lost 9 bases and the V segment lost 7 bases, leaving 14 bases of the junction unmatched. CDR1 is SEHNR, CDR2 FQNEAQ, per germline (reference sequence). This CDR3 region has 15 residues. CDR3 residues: CASTKQGVKVREQFF. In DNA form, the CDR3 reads TGTGCCAGCACCAAACAGGGGGTTAAGGTCCGTGAGCAGTTCTTC. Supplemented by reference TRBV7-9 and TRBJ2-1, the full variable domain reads DTGVSQNPRHKITKRGQNVTFRCDPISEHNRLYWYRQTLGQGPEFLTYFQNEAQLEKSRLLSDRFSAERPKGSFSTLEIQRTEQGDSAMYLCASTKQGVKVREQFFGPGTRLTVL.

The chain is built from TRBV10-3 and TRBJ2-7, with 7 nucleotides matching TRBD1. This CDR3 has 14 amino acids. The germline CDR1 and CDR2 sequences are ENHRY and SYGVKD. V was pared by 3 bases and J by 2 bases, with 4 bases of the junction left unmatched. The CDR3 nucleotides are TGTGCCATCAGTGACCTACAGGGGACCTACGAGCAGTACTTC. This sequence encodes CAISDLQGTYEQYF.

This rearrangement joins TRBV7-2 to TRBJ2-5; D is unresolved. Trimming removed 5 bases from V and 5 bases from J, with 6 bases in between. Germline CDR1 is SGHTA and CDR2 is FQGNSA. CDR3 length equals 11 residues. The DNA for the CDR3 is TGTGCCAGCAGCCCTTGGGAGACCCAGTACTTC. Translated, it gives CASSPWETQYF.

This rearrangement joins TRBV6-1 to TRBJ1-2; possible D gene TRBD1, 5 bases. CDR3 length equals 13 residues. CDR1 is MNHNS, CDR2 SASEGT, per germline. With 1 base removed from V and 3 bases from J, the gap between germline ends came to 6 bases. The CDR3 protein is CASSEEGHYGYTF. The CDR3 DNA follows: TGTGCCAGCAGTGAAGAGGGGCACTATGGCTACACCTTC.

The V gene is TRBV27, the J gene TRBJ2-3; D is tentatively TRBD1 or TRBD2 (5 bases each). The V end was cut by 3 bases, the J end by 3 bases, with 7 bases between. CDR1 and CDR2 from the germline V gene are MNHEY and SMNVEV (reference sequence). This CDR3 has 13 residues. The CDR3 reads CASSLGPTDTQYF. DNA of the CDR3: TGTGCCAGCAGTTTGGGACCGACAGATACGCAGTATTTT.